This TCR beta chain was found in a study of blood T cell repertoires in COVID-19. Study summary: There were acute and convalescent COVID-19 samples, and they came from the United States, Italy and Spain. The cDNA or gDNA used as material had been derived from T cells, B-cell-depleted T cells, or PBMCs.

Enrolment of Seattle patients took place during active infection, and they were followed longitudinally. This CDR3 is built from 15 residues. Deletions cut 1 base from V and 4 bases from J, with 13 bases between. The germline V gene encodes CDR1 SEHNR and CDR2 FQNEAQ (reference sequence). Original processing methods: For nucleated cells, counts were estimated from reference gene primer amplification. The data were produced by immunoSEQ multiplex PCR, yet TCRdb's version contains in-frame clones alone and is incomplete. That table gives V, J and clone size, and the DNA gave D and trimming. The data hold 150,000 or so clones, with 65% to 90% observed a single time.

This chain joins TRBV7-9 and TRBJ2-5; D perhaps matches TRBD1 (6 bases). This clonotype originated in a woman aged 60 to 75 with COVID-19, enrolled during active disease. Sequencing was carried out using peripheral blood. CDR3 in DNA: TGTGCCAGCAGCTTAGTCCAGGGGCTGACAGAGACCCAGTACTTC. It yields the protein CASSLVQGLTETQYF.